This T cell receptor (beta chain) was sequenced during a study of PD-1 blockade in classical Hodgkin lymphoma. Study results and caveats: What caused the repertoire differences, perhaps disease activity or prior therapy, remains undefined.

Clones were read by immunoSEQ multiplex PCR, and TCRdb kept only the in-frame ones, dropping some. This table has around 40,000 clones, just over 75% appearing once. On this clone itself: As yet, its antigen is unknown.

There are 16 residues in the CDR3. Losses at the gene ends were 4 bases for V and 1 base for J; bases not matched to a gene: 6. CDR1 SGHRS and CDR2 YFSETQ come from the germline V gene. Time point here: cycle 4 day 1 (C4D1), after more than five weeks of nivolumab. Relapses following autologous stem cell transplantation were seen in all patients, with brentuximab vedotin exposure varying. The study recorded best responses of complete response, partial response or progressive disease. The specimen comprised peripheral blood mononuclear cells (PBMCs), sampled before the fourth cycle of nivolumab. The V gene is TRBV5-1, the J gene TRBJ2-2; 8 bases are a match to TRBD1. This TCR was sampled from a human donor with classical Hodgkin lymphoma. The CDR3 DNA sequence: TGCGCCAGCAGCCTCATCAGGGGGCAGAACACCGGGGAGCTGTTTTTT. Translating it yields CASSLIRGQNTGELFF.